Listed here are 32 T cell receptor beta chains from one sample, sequenced in a study of CD8+ T cells in alopecia areata. In each case, RNA was isolated and then reverse transcribed into cDNA as the sequencing template. Sequencing was performed with immunoSEQ multiplex PCR; in TCRdb, only in-frame clones are kept and a portion is missing. Of approximately 180,000 clones listed, under 80% are singletons. Regarding treatment: oral pan-JAK inhibitor, 5-10 mg twice daily. The sample in question was CD4+ T cells sorted from blood, obtained around week 50, from a patient treated with tofacitinib. The source is a human donor with alopecia areata.

This clone was detected a few times. DNA of the CDR3: TGTGCCACCAGCCTCCTTGTTGGCGAAGATACGCAGTATTTT. Encoded protein: CATSLLVGEDTQYF. V and J are TRBV15 and TRBJ2-3; no firm D call. Germline values: CDR1 LNHNV, CDR2 YYDKDF (reference sequence). The CDR3 has 14 residues. V was trimmed by 5 bases and J by 5 bases, leaving 14 bases between them.

In its sample, this clone was seen a few times. The gene calls are TRBV7-2 and TRBJ2-1; either TRBD1 or TRBD2 may supply D (6 bases each). CDR3 size: 14 residues. Trimming removed 2 bases at V and 9 bases at J, with 14 bases between. Germline V lookup: CDR1 SGHTA, CDR2 FQGNSA. The CDR3 region is CASSLSRGRIEQFF. DNA of the CDR3: TGTGCCAGCAGCTTAAGTCGGGGGCGGATTGAGCAGTTCTTC.

This clone was found a few times. V usage is TRBV5-1 and J usage is TRBJ1-1; 7 bases are shared with TRBD1. The CDR3 spans 14 residues. V trimming: 4 bases; J trimming: 3 bases; junction bases outside the gene matches: 6. Looked up from germline, CDR1 is SGHRS and CDR2 is YFSETQ. The chain's CDR3 is CASSLGQDYTEAFF. DNA of the CDR3: TGCGCCAGCAGCCTAGGACAGGACTACACTGAAGCTTTCTTT.

This clone turned up a few times. CDR3: CASSSQSGVNTGELFF. The CDR3 DNA reads TGTGCCAGCAGCTCCCAGAGCGGGGTGAACACCGGGGAGCTGTTTTTT. The chain couples TRBV7-3 to TRBJ2-2; 7 bases align to TRBD2. This CDR3 is built from 16 residues. Looked up from germline, CDR1 is SGHTA and CDR2 is FQGTGA. Trimming took 4 bases from V and 1 from J; bases not matched to a gene: 6.

This chain joins TRBV30 and TRBJ1-1, with no clear D. The CDR3 contains 16 residues. Germline V gene sequence: CDR1 GTSNPN, CDR2 SVGIG (reference sequence). Trimming cost V 0 bases and J 2 bases, with 16 bases left between them. Here the CDR3 reads CAWSVRSRTVNTEAFF. The CDR3 DNA sequence: TGTGCCTGGAGTGTAAGGTCGCGTACCGTTAACACTGAAGCTTTCTTT.

V usage is TRBV29-1 and J usage is TRBJ2-5; TRBD2 aligns across 10 bases. The CDR3 length is 20 residues. J gave up 1 base and V 0 bases, and 17 bases lay outside the gene matches. The germline V gene encodes CDR1 SQVTM and CDR2 ANQGSEA. CDR3 in amino acids: CSVEDRGGWLAGAFQETQYF. CDR3 nucleotide sequence: TGCAGCGTTGAAGATCGTGGTGGGTGGCTAGCGGGAGCATTCCAAGAGACCCAGTACTTC.

This clone has more than one count but fewer than ten. The chain uses TRBV5-1 and TRBJ2-2; a possible D gene is TRBD2 (5 bases). Looked up from germline, CDR1 is SGHRS and CDR2 is YFSETQ. The CDR3 runs 15 residues. The V end was cut by 0 bases, the J end by 4 bases, with 10 bases between. In nucleotides, the CDR3 is TGCGCCAGCAGCTTGGGAGGGTCGGGCACCGGGGAGCTGTTTTTT. Residues: CASSLGGSGTGELFF. The whole variable domain, remainder taken from reference TRBV5-1 and TRBJ2-2, is KAGVTQTPRYLIKTRGQQVTLSCSPISGHRSVSWYQQTPGQGLQFLFEYFSETQRNKGNFPGRFSGRQFSNSRSEMNVSTLELGDSALYLCASSLGGSGTGELFFGEGSRLTVL.

This clone was observed a handful of times. The rearrangement links TRBV5-1 to TRBJ2-5, with 7 bases aligning to TRBD1. The CDR3 has 15 amino acids. CDR1 is SGHRS, CDR2 YFSETQ, per germline. The junction had 4 bases not matched to a gene; V was cut back by 0 bases and J by 2 bases. This CDR3 is CASSLGTGAQETQYF. In nucleotides, the CDR3 is TGCGCCAGCAGCTTGGGGACAGGTGCTCAAGAGACCCAGTACTTC.

This chain uses TRBV5-1 with TRBJ1-6, with 10 bases identical to TRBD1. Germline assignment: CDR1 SGHRS and CDR2 YFSETQ. Germline trimming cut 4 bases from V and 5 bases from J; bases unmatched to any gene: 9. The CDR3 has 17 residues. Here the CDR3 DNA reads TGCGCCAGCAGCAGTCACGGGACAGGGGTGGATAATTCACCCCTCCACTTT. It encodes CASSSHGTGVDNSPLHF.

The chain has TRBV27 and TRBJ1-1, with 8 bases aligning to TRBD1. CDR1 MNHEY and CDR2 SMNVEV come from the germline V gene (reference sequence). This CDR3 has 12 residues. V was pared by 6 bases and J by 10 bases, with 7 bases of the junction left unmatched. The CDR3 sequence: CASREQGQGAFF. In DNA form, the CDR3 reads TGTGCCAGCAGGGAGCAAGGACAGGGAGCTTTCTTT.

V and J are TRBV29-1 and TRBJ2-6, with D uncertain. This CDR3 has 11 residues. V lost 6 bases and J lost 6, with 6 bases in between. The V gene's germline CDR1 is SQVTM and CDR2 ANQGSEA. CDR3 region: CSVLEANVLTF. DNA for the CDR3: TGCAGCGTGTTGGAGGCCAACGTCCTGACTTTC.

This sequence joins TRBV15 and TRBJ2-4; 9 nucleotides agree with TRBD1. The CDR3 consists of 15 residues. Germline CDR1 is LNHNV and CDR2 is YYDKDF (reference sequence). Losses at the gene ends were 1 base for V and 3 bases for J; bases not matched to a gene: 1. The CDR3 protein is CATSRGTGVKNIQYF. CDR3 bases: TGTGCCACCAGCAGAGGGACAGGGGTCAAAAACATTCAGTACTTC. The full variable domain, rest sourced from reference TRBV15 and TRBJ2-4, is DAMVIQNPRYQVTQFGKPVTLSCSQTLNHNVMYWYQQKSSQAPKLLFHYYDKDFNNEADTPDNFQSRRPNTSFCFLDIRSPGLGDTAMYLCATSRGTGVKNIQYFGAGTRLSVL.

The V call is TRBV7-2, the J call TRBJ2-7; D may be TRBD1 or TRBD2 (6 bases each). Trimming removed 1 base from V and 6 bases from J, with 10 bases in between. The length of the CDR3 is 13 residues. Germline V CDR1 and CDR2: SGHTA, FQGNSA. The CDR3 reads CASSLVGGREQYF. Written as DNA, the CDR3 is TGTGCCAGCAGCTTAGTGGGGGGCCGCGAGCAGTACTTC.

The chain couples TRBV15 to TRBJ1-4, with a weak D call TRBD1 (5 bases). The CDR3 runs to 15 residues. V was clipped by 4 bases and J by 6 bases, with 15 bases between them. In germline, CDR1 is LNHNV, CDR2 YYDKDF (reference sequence). The CDR3 sequence is CATSTNGGGDEKLFF. In DNA, the CDR3 is TGTGCCACCAGCACTAACGGCGGAGGGGATGAAAAACTGTTTTTT.

This clone was seen a single time. This CDR3 reads CAWSLGQYNSPLHF. CDR3 bases: TGTGCCTGGAGTCTGGGGCAGTATAATTCACCCCTCCACTTT. The rearrangement uses TRBV30 and TRBJ1-6; perhaps TRBD1 as D (5 bases). Germline CDR1 is GTSNPN and CDR2 is SVGIG (reference sequence). CDR3 length equals 14 residues. V was clipped by 2 bases and J by 4 bases, with 9 bases between them.

V is TRBV4-3 and J is TRBJ2-1; 10 bases are shared with TRBD2. The CDR3 is 16 residues long. V was pared by 0 bases and J by 7 bases, with 6 bases of the junction left unmatched. Germline CDR1 reads LGHNA; CDR2 reads YSLEER. CDR3 sequence (DNA): TGCGCCAGCAGCCAAGATCCTAGCGGGGGTGGGAATGAGCAGTTCTTC. Protein: CASSQDPSGGGNEQFF.

J is TRBJ1-1 and V is TRBV2, with a tentative D call TRBD1 (6 bases). Germline values: CDR1 SNHLY, CDR2 FYNNEI. V gave up 8 bases and J gave up 5 bases, with 12 bases separating them. CDR3 length equals 12 residues. CDR3 region: CASGYRETEAFF. The CDR3 DNA follows: TGTGCCAGCGGATACAGGGAAACTGAAGCTTTCTTT.

This chain joins TRBV29-1 and TRBJ2-7; TRBD1 agrees at 10 bases. The junction had 10 bases not matched to a gene; V was cut back by 6 bases and J by 2 bases. CDR3 length: 15 residues. Germline V gene sequence: CDR1 SQVTM, CDR2 ANQGSEA. As DNA, the CDR3 is TGCAGCGTGCCCTCGGGACAGGGGACGACCTACGAGCAGTACTTC. Translating gives CSVPSGQGTTYEQYF.

The chain couples TRBV30 to TRBJ2-1; D possibly corresponds to TRBD1 (6 bases). Germline V gene sequence: CDR1 GTSNPN, CDR2 SVGIG (reference sequence). The ends were cut back, 7 bases at V and 2 bases at J, with 24 bases in the middle. The CDR3 is made up of 17 amino acids. CDR3 residues: CASLQGATSAAYNEQFF. Here the CDR3 DNA reads TGTGCCTCTTTACAGGGCGCAACTAGTGCTGCCTACAATGAGCAGTTCTTC.

This clone was detected only once. V gene TRBV30 combines with J gene TRBJ2-7; 7 bases are shared with TRBD1. V trimming: 2 bases; J trimming: 6 bases; junction bases outside the gene matches: 7. The CDR3 contains 13 residues. Germline CDR1 GTSNPN, CDR2 SVGIG (reference sequence). CDR3 residues: CAWSTQSGGEQYF. The CDR3 DNA sequence: TGTGCCTGGAGTACCCAATCAGGGGGCGAGCAGTACTTC. The full variable domain, in which reference TRBV30 and TRBJ2-7 provide the parts outside the CDR3, is SQTIHQWPATLVQPVGSPLSLECTVEGTSNPNLYWYRQAAGRGLQLLFYSVGIGQISSEVPQNLSASRPQDRQFILSSKKLLLSDSGFYLCAWSTQSGGEQYFGPGTRLTVT.

The gene calls are TRBV7-2 and TRBJ2-3, with 9 bases fitting TRBD2. Germline lookup yields CDR1 SGHTA and CDR2 FQGNSA. V lost 3 bases to trimming and J lost 2 bases; unmatched junction nucleotides: 3. This CDR3 region has 15 residues. As DNA, the CDR3 is TGTGCCAGCAGCTTTGAGCGGGGGGTCACAGATACGCAGTATTTT. Its translation: CASSFERGVTDTQYF.

The chain combines TRBV14 with TRBJ2-1; weak D call: TRBD1 (5 bases). CDR3 length: 11 amino acids. Deletions cut 5 bases from V and 13 bases from J, with 12 bases between. CDR1 and CDR2 from the germline V gene are SGHDN and FVKESK. For the CDR3, the DNA is TGTGCCAGCAGCGCTGGACAAGTTCAGTTCTTC. Its protein is CASSAGQVQFF. Full variable domain (missing parts from reference TRBV14 and TRBJ2-1): EAGVTQFPSHSVIEKGQTVTLRCDPISGHDNLYWYRRVMGKEIKFLLHFVKESKQDESGMPNNRFLAERTGGTYSTLKVQPAELEDSGVYFCASSAGQVQFFGPGTRLTVL.

The gene calls are TRBV30 and TRBJ1-2; 9 nucleotides line up with TRBD1. This CDR3 comprises 14 residues. With 3 bases clipped from V and 4 bases from J, the junction kept 6 bases outside the gene matches. CDR1 is GTSNPN and CDR2 is SVGIG in the germline V gene (reference sequence). CDR3 sequence: CAWSIQGAVYGYTF. CDR3 DNA sequence: TGTGCCTGGAGCATACAGGGGGCGGTCTATGGCTACACCTTC.

The V gene is TRBV4-3, the J gene TRBJ2-6; 9 bases line up with TRBD1. The CDR3 covers 17 residues. Germline-derived CDR1 and CDR2 are LGHNA and YSLEER. V lost 4 bases and J lost 1; bases outside the gene matches: 5. CDR3 sequence (DNA): TGCGCCAGCAGCCGGGACAGGGTTGGGTCTGGGGCCAACGTCCTGACTTTC. Translated: CASSRDRVGSGANVLTF.

This clone has only a few counts. The genes are TRBV9 and TRBJ1-2; 9 nucleotides agree with TRBD1. J gave up 3 bases and V 0 bases, and 9 bases lay outside the gene matches. Germline V CDR1 and CDR2: SGDLS, YYNGEE. The CDR3 extends over 17 amino acids. CDR3 sequence (DNA): TGTGCCAGCAGCGTAGGAGGGACAGGGAAGGGTGACTATGGCTACACCTTC. This gives the protein CASSVGGTGKGDYGYTF.

This clone was detected a few times. The chain carries TRBV29-1 and TRBJ2-1; D unclear. This CDR3 comprises 12 residues. V was trimmed by 5 bases and J by 3 bases, leaving 8 bases between them. Germline V gives CDR1 SQVTM, CDR2 ANQGSEA. The CDR3: CSVPIGYNEQFF. Written as DNA, the CDR3 is TGCAGCGTTCCAATTGGCTACAATGAGCAGTTCTTC.

The genes are TRBV6-6 and TRBJ1-6, with a tentative D call TRBD1 (6 bases). Between the trimmed V and J ends, which lost 6 bases and 4 bases, there was a span of 13 bases. The CDR3 has 15 amino acids. Per germline, CDR1 MNHNY and CDR2 SVGAGI (reference sequence). The CDR3: CASRPSGQYNSPLHF. CDR3 nucleotide sequence: TGTGCCAGCAGGCCATCAGGACAGTATAATTCACCCCTCCACTTT.

For this clone: The sample contains more than one DNA sequence encoding this CDR3. This chain joins TRBV4-3 and TRBJ2-5, with a tentative D call TRBD1 (5 bases). Trimming left V 1 base short and J 3 bases short, with 9 bases between. Germline V gene lookup returns CDR1 LGHNA and CDR2 YSLEER. The CDR3 runs 14 residues. The CDR3 here is CASSQGGREETQYF. CDR3 sequence (DNA): TGCGCCAGCAGCCAAGGGGGCAGAGAAGAGACCCAGTACTTC.

For the CDR3, the DNA is TGCAGCGCCGTAGCCATTACTGCAGGGGCGGCTTTCTTT. Its translation: CSAVAITAGAAFF. The rearrangement joins TRBV29-1 to TRBJ1-1, with TRBD1 as a possible D gene (6 bases). CDR3 length: 13 amino acids. The germline V and J ends were trimmed by 7 bases and 11 bases, with 23 bases remaining between them. CDR1 and CDR2 from the germline V gene are SQVTM and ANQGSEA.

J is TRBJ1-2 and V is TRBV7-9, with no clear D. The CDR3 runs 16 residues. Looked up from germline, CDR1 is SEHNR and CDR2 is FQNEAQ (reference sequence). V was cut by 4 bases and J by 0 bases, with 15 bases left in between. CDR3 sequence reads: CASSSKTVGANYGYTF. DNA of the CDR3: TGTGCCAGCAGCTCTAAAACAGTTGGGGCTAACTATGGCTACACCTTC.

This clone was seen a few times. The chain has TRBV4-1 and TRBJ2-4; D ambiguous. The CDR3 is made up of 16 amino acids. Trimming cost V 0 bases and J 1 base, with 10 bases left between them. The V gene's germline CDR1 is MGHRA and CDR2 YSYEKL. In DNA form, the CDR3 reads TGCGCCAGCAGCCAAGAGGCATCGGCGGCCAAAAACATTCAGTACTTC. This gives the protein CASSQEASAAKNIQYF.

The chain recombines TRBV25-1 with TRBJ2-3; no reliable D call. The CDR3 has 15 residues. Germline V gene lookup returns CDR1 MGHDK and CDR2 SYGVNS. Trimming cost V 8 bases and J 0 bases, with 15 bases left between them. CDR3 in amino acids: CASRLGAVSTDTQYF. Written as DNA, the CDR3 is TGTGCCAGCCGCCTAGGAGCAGTTAGCACAGATACGCAGTATTTT.